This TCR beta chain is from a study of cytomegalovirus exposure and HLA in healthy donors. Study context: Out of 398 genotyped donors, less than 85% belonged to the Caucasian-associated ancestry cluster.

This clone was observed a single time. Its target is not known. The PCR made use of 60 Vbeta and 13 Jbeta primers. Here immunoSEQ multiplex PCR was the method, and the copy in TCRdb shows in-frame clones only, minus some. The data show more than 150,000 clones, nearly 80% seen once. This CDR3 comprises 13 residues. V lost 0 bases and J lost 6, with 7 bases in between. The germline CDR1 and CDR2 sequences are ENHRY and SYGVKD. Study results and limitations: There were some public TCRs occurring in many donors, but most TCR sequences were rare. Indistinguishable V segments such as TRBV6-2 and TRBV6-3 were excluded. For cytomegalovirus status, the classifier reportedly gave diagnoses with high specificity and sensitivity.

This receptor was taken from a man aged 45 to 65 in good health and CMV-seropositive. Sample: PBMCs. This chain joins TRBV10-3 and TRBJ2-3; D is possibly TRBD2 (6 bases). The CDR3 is CAISESGGDTQYF. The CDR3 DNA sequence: TGTGCCATCAGTGAGTCGGGGGGTGATACGCAGTATTTT.